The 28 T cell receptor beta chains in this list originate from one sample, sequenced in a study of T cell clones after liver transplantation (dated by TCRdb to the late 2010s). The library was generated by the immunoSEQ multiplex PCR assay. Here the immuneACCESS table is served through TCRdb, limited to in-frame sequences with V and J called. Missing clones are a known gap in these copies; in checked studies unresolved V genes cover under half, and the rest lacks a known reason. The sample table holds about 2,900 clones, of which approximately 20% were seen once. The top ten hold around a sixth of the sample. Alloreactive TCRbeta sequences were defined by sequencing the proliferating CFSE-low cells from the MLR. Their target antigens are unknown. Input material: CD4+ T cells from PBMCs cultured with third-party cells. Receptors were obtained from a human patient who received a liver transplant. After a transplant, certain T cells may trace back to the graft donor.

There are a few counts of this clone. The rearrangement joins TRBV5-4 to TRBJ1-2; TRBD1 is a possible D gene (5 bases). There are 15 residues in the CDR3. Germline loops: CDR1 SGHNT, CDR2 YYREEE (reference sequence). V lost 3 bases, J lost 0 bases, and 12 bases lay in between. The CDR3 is CASSSPGPANYGYTF. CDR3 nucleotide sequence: TGTGCCAGCAGCTCCCCGGGACCAGCTAACTATGGCTACACCTTC.

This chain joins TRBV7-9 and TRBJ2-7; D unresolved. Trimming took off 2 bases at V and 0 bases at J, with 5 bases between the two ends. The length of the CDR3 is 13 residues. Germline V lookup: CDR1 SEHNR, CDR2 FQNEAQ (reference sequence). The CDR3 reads CASSLTPSYEQYF. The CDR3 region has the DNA TGTGCCAGCAGCTTAACCCCCTCCTACGAGCAGTACTTC.

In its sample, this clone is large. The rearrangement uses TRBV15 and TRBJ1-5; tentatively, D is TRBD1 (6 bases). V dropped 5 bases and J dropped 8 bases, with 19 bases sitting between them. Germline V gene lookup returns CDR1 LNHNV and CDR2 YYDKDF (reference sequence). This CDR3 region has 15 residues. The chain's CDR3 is CATSSRGQGPKPQHF. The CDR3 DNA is TGTGCCACCAGCTCCCGCGGGCAGGGGCCTAAGCCCCAGCATTTT.

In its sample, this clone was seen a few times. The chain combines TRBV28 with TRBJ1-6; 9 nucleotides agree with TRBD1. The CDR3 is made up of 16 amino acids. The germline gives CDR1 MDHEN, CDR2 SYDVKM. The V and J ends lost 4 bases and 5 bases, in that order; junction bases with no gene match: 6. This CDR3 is CASSSQGQGNNSPLHF. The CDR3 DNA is TGTGCCAGCAGTTCCCAGGGACAGGGCAATAATTCACCCCTCCACTTT. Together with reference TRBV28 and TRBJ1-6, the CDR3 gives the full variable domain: DVKVTQSSRYLVKRTGEKVFLECVQDMDHENMFWYRQDPGLGLRLIYFSYDVKMKEKGDIPEGYSVSREKKERFSLILESASTNQTSMYLCASSSQGQGNNSPLHFGNGTRLTVT.

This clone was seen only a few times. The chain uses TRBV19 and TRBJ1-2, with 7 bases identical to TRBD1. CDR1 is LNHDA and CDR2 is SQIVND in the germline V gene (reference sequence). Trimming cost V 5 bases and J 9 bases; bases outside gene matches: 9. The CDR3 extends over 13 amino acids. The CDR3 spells CASSQGQSWRYTF. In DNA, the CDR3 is TGTGCCAGTAGTCAGGGACAGAGCTGGCGCTACACCTTC.

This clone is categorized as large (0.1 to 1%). CDR3: CASGTGPYEQYF. CDR3 coding DNA: TGTGCTAGTGGGACAGGGCCGTACGAGCAGTACTTC. The chain couples TRBV12-5 to TRBJ2-7, with TRBD1 matching over 7 bases. The CDR3 consists of 12 residues. J was trimmed by 4 bases and V by 6 bases; bases with no gene match: 3. Germline V gene lookup returns CDR1 LGHNT and CDR2 FRNRAP.

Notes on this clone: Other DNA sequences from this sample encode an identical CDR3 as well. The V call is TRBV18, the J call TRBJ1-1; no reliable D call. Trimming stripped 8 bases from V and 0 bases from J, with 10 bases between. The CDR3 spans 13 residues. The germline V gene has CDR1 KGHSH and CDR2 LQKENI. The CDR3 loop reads CASRELMNTEAFF. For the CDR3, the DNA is TGTGCCAGCCGGGAATTGATGAACACTGAAGCTTTCTTT.

The CDR3 spells CASSLDPTDTEAFF. The CDR3 DNA reads as TGTGCCAGCAGCTTAGACCCCACGGACACTGAAGCTTTCTTT. The rearrangement links TRBV7-2 to TRBJ1-1; no clear D. The germline CDR1 and CDR2 sequences are SGHTA and FQGNSA. This CDR3 contains 14 residues. The V end was cut by 1 base, the J end by 3 bases, with 9 bases between.

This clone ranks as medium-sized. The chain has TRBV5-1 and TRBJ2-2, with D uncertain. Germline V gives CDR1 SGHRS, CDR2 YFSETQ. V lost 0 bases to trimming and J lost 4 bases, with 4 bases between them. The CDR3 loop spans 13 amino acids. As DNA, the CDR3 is TGCGCCAGCAGCTTGGAGGTCACCGGGGAGCTGTTTTTT. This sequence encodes CASSLEVTGELFF. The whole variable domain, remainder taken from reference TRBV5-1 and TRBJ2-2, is KAGVTQTPRYLIKTRGQQVTLSCSPISGHRSVSWYQQTPGQGLQFLFEYFSETQRNKGNFPGRFSGRQFSNSRSEMNVSTLELGDSALYLCASSLEVTGELFFGEGSRLTVL.

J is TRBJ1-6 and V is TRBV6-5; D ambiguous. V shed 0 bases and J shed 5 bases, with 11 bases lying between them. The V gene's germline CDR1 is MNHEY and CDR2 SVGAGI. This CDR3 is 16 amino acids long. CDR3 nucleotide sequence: TGTGCCAGCAGTTACTCGGTTCTCGGAAATAATTCACCCCTCCACTTT. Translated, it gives CASSYSVLGNNSPLHF.

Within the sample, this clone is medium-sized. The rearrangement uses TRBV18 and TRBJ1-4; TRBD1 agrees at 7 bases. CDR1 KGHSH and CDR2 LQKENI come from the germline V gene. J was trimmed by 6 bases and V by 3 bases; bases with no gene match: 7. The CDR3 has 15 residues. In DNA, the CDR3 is TGTGCCAGCTCACCCGATACAGGGGAGGATGAAAAACTGTTTTTT. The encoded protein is CASSPDTGEDEKLFF.

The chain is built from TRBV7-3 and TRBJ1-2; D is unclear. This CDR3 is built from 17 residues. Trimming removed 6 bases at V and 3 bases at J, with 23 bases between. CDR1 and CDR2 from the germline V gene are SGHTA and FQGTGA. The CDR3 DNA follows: TGTGCCAGCAGTGATACACAGTTTCGGAACGTCGACTATGGCTACACCTTC. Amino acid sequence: CASSDTQFRNVDYGYTF.

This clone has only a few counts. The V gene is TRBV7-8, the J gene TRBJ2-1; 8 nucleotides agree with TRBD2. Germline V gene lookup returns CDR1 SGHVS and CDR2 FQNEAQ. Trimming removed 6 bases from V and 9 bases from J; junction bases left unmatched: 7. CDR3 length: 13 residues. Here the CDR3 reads CASRTSVLTEQFF. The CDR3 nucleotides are TGTGCCAGCAGGACTAGCGTGTTGACTGAGCAGTTCTTC. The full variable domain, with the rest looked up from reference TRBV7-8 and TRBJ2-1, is GAGVSQSPRYKVAKRGQDVALRCDPISGHVSLFWYQQALGQGPEFLTYFQNEAQLDKSGLPSDRFFAERPEGSVSTLKIQRTQQEDSAVYLCASRTSVLTEQFFGPGTRLTVL.

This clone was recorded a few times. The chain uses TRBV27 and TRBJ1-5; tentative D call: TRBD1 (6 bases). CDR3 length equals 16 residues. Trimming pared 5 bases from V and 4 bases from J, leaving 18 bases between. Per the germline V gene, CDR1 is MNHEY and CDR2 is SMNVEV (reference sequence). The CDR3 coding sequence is TGTGCCAGCAGTGGCAACAGGGTGACGGGAAATCAGCCCCAGCATTTT. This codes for CASSGNRVTGNQPQHF.

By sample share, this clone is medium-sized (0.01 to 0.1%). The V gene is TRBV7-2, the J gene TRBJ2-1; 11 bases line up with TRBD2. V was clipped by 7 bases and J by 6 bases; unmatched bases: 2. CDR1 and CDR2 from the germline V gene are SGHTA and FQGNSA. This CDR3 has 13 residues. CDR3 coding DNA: TGTGCCAGCAAGCTAGCGGGGGGCAATGAGCAGTTCTTC. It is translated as CASKLAGGNEQFF.

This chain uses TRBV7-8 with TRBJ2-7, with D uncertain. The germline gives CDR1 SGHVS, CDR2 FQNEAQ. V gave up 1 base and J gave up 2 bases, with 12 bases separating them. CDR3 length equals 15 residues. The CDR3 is CASSLDLAVAYEQYF. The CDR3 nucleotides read TGTGCCAGCAGCTTAGATTTGGCTGTTGCCTACGAGCAGTACTTC.

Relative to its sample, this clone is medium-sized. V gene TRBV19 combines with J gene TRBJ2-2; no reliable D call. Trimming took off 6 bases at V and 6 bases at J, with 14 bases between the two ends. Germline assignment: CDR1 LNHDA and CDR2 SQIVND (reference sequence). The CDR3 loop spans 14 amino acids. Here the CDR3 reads CASRRSPWAGELFF. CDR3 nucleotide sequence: TGTGCCAGTAGACGGAGCCCTTGGGCCGGGGAGCTGTTTTTT.

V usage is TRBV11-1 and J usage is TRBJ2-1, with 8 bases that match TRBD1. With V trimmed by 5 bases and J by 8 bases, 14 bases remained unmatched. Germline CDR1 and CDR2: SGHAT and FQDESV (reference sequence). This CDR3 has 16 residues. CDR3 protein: CASSAYSQGVGYEQFF. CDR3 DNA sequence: TGTGCCAGCAGCGCGTATTCACAGGGGGTAGGGTATGAGCAGTTCTTC.

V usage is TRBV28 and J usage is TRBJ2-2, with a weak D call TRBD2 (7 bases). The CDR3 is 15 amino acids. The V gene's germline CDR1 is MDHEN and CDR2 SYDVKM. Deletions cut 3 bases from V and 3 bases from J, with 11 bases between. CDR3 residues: CASSFGGADTGELFF. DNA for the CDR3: TGTGCCAGCAGTTTTGGGGGGGCGGACACCGGGGAGCTGTTTTTT. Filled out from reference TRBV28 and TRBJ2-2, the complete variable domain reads DVKVTQSSRYLVKRTGEKVFLECVQDMDHENMFWYRQDPGLGLRLIYFSYDVKMKEKGDIPEGYSVSREKKERFSLILESASTNQTSMYLCASSFGGADTGELFFGEGSRLTVL.

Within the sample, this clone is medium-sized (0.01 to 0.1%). The CDR3 is CASSLGLRDTEAFF. The CDR3 nucleotides are TGTGCCAGTAGTCTCGGGCTAAGGGACACTGAAGCTTTCTTT. V usage is TRBV19 and J usage is TRBJ1-1; no clear D. Trimming took 5 bases from V and 3 from J, leaving 13 bases between them. This CDR3 comprises 14 residues. CDR1 is LNHDA, CDR2 SQIVND, per germline (reference sequence).

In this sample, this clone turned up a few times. DNA for the CDR3: TGTGCCAGCAGCCCCGTTATGAACACTGAAGCTTTCTTT. Its protein is CASSPVMNTEAFF. The chain joins TRBV7-2 to TRBJ1-1; no clear D gene. CDR1 is SGHTA and CDR2 is FQGNSA in the germline V gene. This CDR3 region has 13 residues. V was shortened by 5 bases and J by 0 bases, with 7 bases between the two germline ends.

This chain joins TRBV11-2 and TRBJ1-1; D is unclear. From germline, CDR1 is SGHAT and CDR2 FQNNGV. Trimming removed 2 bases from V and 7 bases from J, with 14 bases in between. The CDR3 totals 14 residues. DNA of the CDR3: TGTGCCAGCAGCTTAAGACCAGAGGCCAATGAAGCTTTCTTT. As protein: CASSLRPEANEAFF. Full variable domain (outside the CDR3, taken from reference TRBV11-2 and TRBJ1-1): EAGVAQSPRYKIIEKRQSVAFWCNPISGHATLYWYQQILGQGPKLLIQFQNNGVVDDSQLPKDRFSAERLKGVDSTLKIQPAKLEDSAVYLCASSLRPEANEAFFGQGTRLTVV.

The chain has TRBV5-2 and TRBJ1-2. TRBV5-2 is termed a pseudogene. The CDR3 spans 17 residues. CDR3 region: CASKYQRGVRKTYGYTF. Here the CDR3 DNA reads TGTGCCAGCAAGTATCAAAGAGGAGTACGAAAGACCTATGGCTACACCTTC.

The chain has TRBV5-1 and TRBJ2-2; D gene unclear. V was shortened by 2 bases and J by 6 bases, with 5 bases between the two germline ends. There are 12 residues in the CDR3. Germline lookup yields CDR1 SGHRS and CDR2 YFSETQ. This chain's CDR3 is CASSFEAGELFF. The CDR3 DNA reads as TGCGCCAGCAGCTTTGAGGCCGGGGAGCTGTTTTTT.

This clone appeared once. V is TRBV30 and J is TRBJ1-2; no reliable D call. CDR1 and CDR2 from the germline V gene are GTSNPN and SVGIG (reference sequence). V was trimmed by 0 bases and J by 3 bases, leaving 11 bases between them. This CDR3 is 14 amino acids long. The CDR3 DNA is TGTGCCTGGAGTGTATTCGGTAGGGACTATGGCTACACCTTC. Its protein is CAWSVFGRDYGYTF.

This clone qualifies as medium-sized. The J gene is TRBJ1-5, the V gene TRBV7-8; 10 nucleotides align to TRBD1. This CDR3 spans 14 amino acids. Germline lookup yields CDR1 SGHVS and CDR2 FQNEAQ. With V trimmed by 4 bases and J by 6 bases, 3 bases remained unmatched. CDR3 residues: CASSSTGGSQPQHF. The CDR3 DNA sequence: TGTGCCAGCAGCTCGACAGGGGGCTCTCAGCCCCAGCATTTT.

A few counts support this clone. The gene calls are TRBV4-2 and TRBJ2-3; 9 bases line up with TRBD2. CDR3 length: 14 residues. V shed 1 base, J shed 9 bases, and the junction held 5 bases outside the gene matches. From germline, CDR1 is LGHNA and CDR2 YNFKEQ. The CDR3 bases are TGTGCCAGCAGCCAAGGGCCTAGCGGGGACACGCAGTATTTT. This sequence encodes CASSQGPSGDTQYF.

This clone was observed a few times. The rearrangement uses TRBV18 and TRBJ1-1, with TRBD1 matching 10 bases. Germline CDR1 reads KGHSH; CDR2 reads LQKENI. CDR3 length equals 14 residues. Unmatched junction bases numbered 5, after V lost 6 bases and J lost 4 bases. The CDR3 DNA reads TGTGCCAGCTCCCGACAGGGGGCGAGCACTGAAGCTTTCTTT. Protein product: CASSRQGASTEAFF.